This T cell receptor (beta chain) comes out of a study of blood T cell repertoires in COVID-19. Study at large: Samples came from the United States, Italy and Spain, spanning acute and convalescent COVID-19.

Here immunoSEQ multiplex PCR was the method, and the copy in TCRdb shows in-frame clones only, minus some. This table holds roughly 150,000 clones, more than 70% found once. V gave up 2 bases and J gave up 1 base, with 15 bases separating them. Germline V CDR1 and CDR2: MDHEN, SYDVKM. The length of the CDR3 is 16 residues. Sequenced input: peripheral blood. The TCR was taken from a woman in her 70s who had recovered from COVID-19. The rearrangement links TRBV28 to TRBJ2-7; possible D gene TRBD1, 7 bases. Here the CDR3 DNA reads TGTGCCAGCAGTTTAGGGCCGGCGGGACAGTCCTACGAGCAGTACTTC. Translating it yields CASSLGPAGQSYEQYF.